These T cell receptor beta chains were read from a single sample in a study of T cell changes during pregnancy in multiple sclerosis. TCRdb's table, derived via immunoSEQ multiplex PCR, lists solely in-frame clones and lacks some. The sample carries roughly 93,000 clones, less than 95% recorded once. The starting material was peripheral blood, obtained before pregnancy. These receptors originate from a female donor with multiple sclerosis, enrolled in a pregnancy study. CDR3s include the opening cysteine and the closing phenylalanine or tryptophan. The D gene is left open where the match is weak. The listing skips clone size in some rows; elsewhere it reads once, few, many or a size class.

len	abundance	v_gene	d_gene	j_gene	CDR3nt	CDR3aa
14	.	TRBV9	.	TRBJ2-1	TGTGCCAGCAGTGACGGAGGGTACTACAATGAGCAGTTCTTC	CASSDGGYYNEQFF
18	.	TRBV4-2	TRBD2	TRBJ2-2	TGTGCCAGCAGCCTCCCCCGGACTAGCGGGGCGAACACCGGGGAGCTGTTTTTT	CASSLPRTSGANTGELFF
17	.	TRBV18	.	TRBJ1-5	TGTGCCAGCTCACCTTCGGGGGGAGGGAAAGGCAATCAGCCCCAGCATTTT	CASSPSGGGKGNQPQHF
16	.	TRBV7-9	TRBD2	TRBJ2-7	TGTGCCAGCAGCTTAGCTTTAAGCGGGGGCTCCTACGAGCAGTACTTC	CASSLALSGGSYEQYF
12	.	TRBV2	.	TRBJ2-7	TGTGCCAGCAGTTCGGACACCTACGAGCAGTACTTC	CASSSDTYEQYF
12	.	TRBV18	.	TRBJ2-7	TGTGCCAGCTCACCGGACTTCTACGAGCAGTACTTC	CASSPDFYEQYF
14	.	TRBV7-2	.	TRBJ1-1	TGTGCCAGCAGCTTAGAGGGAGTTGGGACTGAAGCTTTCTTT	CASSLEGVGTEAFF
15	.	TRBV19	.	TRBJ1-6	TGTGCCAGTAGAGCGGCGATCTCCTATAATTCACCCCTCCACTTT	CASRAAISYNSPLHF
15	once	TRBV19	.	TRBJ2-2	TGTGCCAGTCTTGGCAGGACAGACTACACCGGGGAGCTGTTTTTT	CASLGRTDYTGELFF
13	.	TRBV6-5	.	TRBJ2-7	TGTGCCAGCAGTTACGCCGGGACCTACGAGCAGTACTTC	CASSYAGTYEQYF
15	.	TRBV2	.	TRBJ2-3	TGTGCCAGCACCAAAAGAGGGGAGGTCACAGATACGCAGTATTTT	CASTKRGEVTDTQYF
13	once	TRBV5-1	.	TRBJ2-7	TGCGCCAGCAGCCTGACAAGTACCTACGAGCAGTACTTC	CASSLTSTYEQYF
14	.	TRBV30	.	TRBJ2-7	TGTGCCTTCAGACCGTGGGGAGAAGGGTACGAGCAGTACTTC	CAFRPWGEGYEQYF
14	.	TRBV27	TRBD2	TRBJ2-3	TGTGCCAGCAGTTTATATGCGGGAGACGATACGCAGTATTTT	CASSLYAGDDTQYF
14	.	TRBV9	.	TRBJ2-5	TGTGCCAGCAGCGCCGGGTCCTTCAAGGAGACCCAGTACTTC	CASSAGSFKETQYF
14	.	TRBV7-3	TRBD2	TRBJ2-5	TGTGCCAGCAGCCTCGGGAGGGCTCAAGAGACCCAGTACTTC	CASSLGRAQETQYF
14	.	TRBV7-2	.	TRBJ1-2	TGTGCCAGCAGCTTGGGGGGGCGGGACTATGGCTACACCTTC	CASSLGGRDYGYTF
16	.	TRBV5-4	.	TRBJ2-1	TGTGCCAGCAGCTTGTTCCGGGACACAATTTTCAATGAGCAGTTCTTC	CASSLFRDTIFNEQFF
16	.	TRBV9	TRBD1	TRBJ1-4	TGTGCCAGCAGCGTAGATACCGGGACAGGGGGTGAAAAACTGTTTTTT	CASSVDTGTGGEKLFF
19	.	TRBV19	.	TRBJ1-5	TGTGCCAGTAGCCACCTGCGACCGAATCAGGGATATAGCAATCAGCCCCAGCATTTT	CASSHLRPNQGYSNQPQHF
16	once	TRBV5-1	.	TRBJ2-3	TGCGCCAGCAGCTCCGGACAGACTATGATCACAGATACGCAGTATTTT	CASSSGQTMITDTQYF
16	.	TRBV9	.	TRBJ2-5	TGTGCCAGCAGCGTAGGGTTGCGGGGGCCCCAAGAGACCCAGTACTTC	CASSVGLRGPQETQYF
13	few	TRBV7-2	.	TRBJ1-1	TGTGCCAGCAGCCAGGGTGGAACCGCTGAAGCTTTCTTT	CASSQGGTAEAFF
17	.	TRBV7-9	TRBD1	TRBJ1-2	TGTGCCAGCAGCTCGGCCGGGACAGGGGACGTCTATCTGGGCTACACCTTC	CASSSAGTGDVYLGYTF
16	.	TRBV28	TRBD1	TRBJ2-5	TGTGCCAGCAGTACAACAAGGACAGGGACAGGAGAGACCCAGTACTTC	CASSTTRTGTGETQYF
14	.	TRBV28	.	TRBJ1-1	TGTGCCAGCAGTACAGGGACCATGAACACTGAAGCTTTCTTT	CASSTGTMNTEAFF
14	.	TRBV25-1	TRBD1	TRBJ1-2	TGTGCCAGCAGGGGGGGACAGGGGAACTATGGCTACACCTTC	CASRGGQGNYGYTF
16	.	TRBV9	.	TRBJ2-2	TGTGCCAGCAGCGTAGCTGGGCGACAGATCACCGGGGAGCTGTTTTTT	CASSVAGRQITGELFF
15	.	TRBV18	.	TRBJ1-2	TGTGCCAGCTCACCACCCGGCAGGGTTAACTATGGCTACACCTTC	CASSPPGRVNYGYTF
15	.	TRBV5-4	TRBD1	TRBJ2-3	TGTGCCAGCAGCCTAGGGACAGGGGAATCACATACGCAGTATTTT	CASSLGTGESHTQYF
17	.	TRBV7-2	TRBD2	TRBJ2-5	TGTGCCAGCAGCCTGCAGACTAGCGGGGGGGCCGGAGAGACCCAGTACTTC	CASSLQTSGGAGETQYF
15	.	TRBV9	TRBD2	TRBJ2-7	TGTGCCAGCAGCGTAGACGGCGGGGGGACCTACGAGCAGTACTTC	CASSVDGGGTYEQYF
15	.	TRBV19	.	TRBJ2-1	TGTGCCAGTAGTATTTTCTGGGTCCAGGACAATGAGCAGTTCTTC	CASSIFWVQDNEQFF
16	.	TRBV19	TRBD2	TRBJ2-1	TGTGCCAGTAGTCCCAAAGGGGGTAGCGGGACGTGGGAGCAGTTCTTC	CASSPKGGSGTWEQFF
15	.	TRBV18	TRBD1	TRBJ1-6	TGTGCCAGCTCACCTCTTGGACAGGGGCGGTCACCCCTCCACTTT	CASSPLGQGRSPLHF
14	.	TRBV12-5	TRBD2	TRBJ2-3	TGTGCTAGTGGTTTCGGGGGGTTTACAGATACGCAGTATTTT	CASGFGGFTDTQYF
13	.	TRBV29-1	.	TRBJ2-7	TGCAGCGTTGGGAGTGGACAGTTTTACGAGCAGTACTTC	CSVGSGQFYEQYF
14	.	TRBV28	TRBD1	TRBJ2-7	TGTGCCAGCAGTCCCCCAGGGGGCGGGTACGAGCAGTACTTC	CASSPPGGGYEQYF
12	.	TRBV28	.	TRBJ2-7	TGTGCCAGCAGTTTAATTACCTACGAGCAGTACTTC	CASSLITYEQYF
14	.	TRBV2	TRBD1	TRBJ2-5	TGTGCCAGCAAGGGACAGGGGGCAACGGAGACCCAGTACTTC	CASKGQGATETQYF
16	.	TRBV30	.	TRBJ1-3	TGTGCCTGGGCTGCCCCGGGGAAGGGGGAGACAAACACCATATATTTT	CAWAAPGKGETNTIYF
16	.	TRBV29-1	TRBD1	TRBJ2-2	TGCAGCGTTGGGACAGGGGGCGCCATGCTCACCGGGGAGCTGTTTTTT	CSVGTGGAMLTGELFF
16	.	TRBV5-6	.	TRBJ2-1	TGTGCCAGCAGCTTGGCCTCGCGGATTACCTACAATGAGCAGTTCTTC	CASSLASRITYNEQFF
13	.	TRBV4-2	.	TRBJ2-3	TGTGCCAGCACCCCTCCTAGCACAGATACGCAGTATTTT	CASTPPSTDTQYF
13	.	TRBV19	TRBD2	TRBJ2-1	TGTGCCAGTAGTATCTTAGCGGGATATGAGCAGTTCTTC	CASSILAGYEQFF
15	.	TRBV7-6	TRBD1	TRBJ2-5	TGTGCCAGCAGTTCAGGGACAGGGGCGCGGGAGACCCAGTACTTC	CASSSGTGARETQYF
15	few	TRBV7-9	TRBD1	TRBJ1-2	TGTGCCAGCAGACCTACTGACAGGGAATTCTATGGCTACACCTTC	CASRPTDREFYGYTF
12	.	TRBV2	.	TRBJ2-5	TGTGCCAGCATAACAGAACAGGAGACCCAGTACTTC	CASITEQETQYF
12	.	TRBV5-1	.	TRBJ1-2	TGCGCCAGCAGCGACCAGGGTAGAGGCTACACCTTC	CASSDQGRGYTF